This TCR beta chain was sequenced during a study of T cell responses to AZD1222 COVID-19 vaccine. The overall study: Both about-4-week and about-12-week second-dose recipients were combined.

CDR1 is PRHDT, CDR2 FYEKMQ, per germline (reference sequence). Between the trimmed V and J ends, which lost 6 bases and 4 bases, there was a span of 15 bases. CDR3 length: 14 residues. Study-wide points: The study sampled repertoires only after the peak T cell response. Clonal diversity was possibly underestimated; the donors were predominantly white British and more often female. Baseline seropositivity occurred in only six AZD1222 recipients.

The repertoire was sequenced with immunoSEQ multiplex PCR; TCRdb's copy has only in-frame clones and lacks some. This table has roughly 91,000 clones, about 92% appearing once. Comment on this clone: Its antigen is not known.

The material was peripheral blood, obtained on day 0 of AZD1222 vaccination. The TCR originated in an adult in good health. The rearrangement links TRBV13 to TRBJ1-2; TRBD1 might be the D (6 bases). CDR3: CASSRGGGGYGYTF. The CDR3 bases are TGTGCCAGCAGTAGGGGCGGGGGCGGCTATGGCTACACCTTC.